Listed below are T cell receptor beta chains from one sample, sequenced in a study of blood T cell repertoires in COVID-19. Libraries were prepared by immunoSEQ multiplex PCR; TCRdb keeps only in-frame clonotypes and omits some of them. Of just over 90,000 clones listed, more than 75% are singletons. Sequencing input: peripheral blood. These receptors all stem from a man between 65 and 85 years old with acute or convalescent COVID-19. The CDR3 runs from the conserved cysteine through the conserved F or W. Each record gives: clone size, D gene, J gene, V gene, CDR3 DNA, CDR3 protein. A D gene is named only where the DNA matches it firmly. Clone size is shown for a subset of rows, as once, few, many or a class of expanded clone.

size: .
D: .
J: TRBJ2-7
V: TRBV6-5
DNA: TGTGCCAGTAGCCAGGGCTACAACGAGCAGTACTTC
CDR3: CASSQGYNEQYF

size: .
D: .
J: TRBJ2-2
V: TRBV5-1
DNA: TGCGCCAGCAGCCGTCTCACCGGGGAGCTGTTTTTT
CDR3: CASSRLTGELFF

size: .
D: .
J: TRBJ2-2
V: TRBV2
DNA: TGTGCCAGCAGTGTCAATAGACATGTCGGTGGGACCGGGGAGCTGTTTTTT
CDR3: CASSVNRHVGGTGELFF

size: once
D: TRBD1
J: TRBJ1-1
V: TRBV7-2
DNA: TGTGCCAGCAGCCCGATTGCGACAGGGGCTATGAACACTGAAGCTTTCTTT
CDR3: CASSPIATGAMNTEAFF

size: .
D: TRBD2
J: TRBJ2-1
V: TRBV24-1
DNA: TGTGCCACCAGTGATCCGCGGGGGGAATATAACAATGAGCAGTTCTTC
CDR3: CATSDPRGEYNNEQFF

size: .
D: TRBD1
J: TRBJ1-6
V: TRBV5-1
DNA: TGCGCCAGCAGCTTGACAGGGGTTCGCTATAATTCACCCCTCCACTTT
CDR3: CASSLTGVRYNSPLHF

size: .
D: TRBD1
J: TRBJ1-4
V: TRBV2
DNA: TGTGCCAGCGCCACGGCAGGGGGGCGGGAAAAACTGTTTTTT
CDR3: CASATAGGREKLFF

size: .
D: .
J: TRBJ1-3
V: TRBV10-3
DNA: TGTGCCATCAGTGAGGGGGGAGGTGGAAACACCATATATTTT
CDR3: CAISEGGGGNTIYF

size: once
D: .
J: TRBJ2-3
V: TRBV18
DNA: TGTGCCAGCTCACCACCGGAGACAGGAGGCCGGGGTACGCAGTATTTT
CDR3: CASSPPETGGRGTQYF

size: .
D: TRBD1
J: TRBJ2-5
V: TRBV7-2
DNA: TGTGCCAGCAGCTTAATTACAGGGGGCATGGAGACCCAGTACTTC
CDR3: CASSLITGGMETQYF

size: .
D: .
J: TRBJ1-6
V: TRBV2
DNA: TGTGCCAGCAGTGGCGGTTTAGGCAATTCACCCCTCCACTTT
CDR3: CASSGGLGNSPLHF

size: .
D: TRBD1
J: TRBJ1-2
V: TRBV14
DNA: TGTGCCAGCAGTTCCGGGACAGGGCTTATCTATGGCTACACCTTC
CDR3: CASSSGTGLIYGYTF

size: .
D: .
J: TRBJ1-2
V: TRBV6-5
DNA: TGTGCCAGCAGGTCAGGTCGGGGAATCTATGGCTACACCTTC
CDR3: CASRSGRGIYGYTF

size: .
D: .
J: TRBJ2-1
V: TRBV3-1/TRBV3-2
DNA: TGTGCCAGCAGCCAAGATTTGCGGAGCTCCTACAATGAGCAGTTCTTC
CDR3: CASSQDLRSSYNEQFF

size: few
D: .
J: TRBJ1-2
V: TRBV4-1
DNA: TGCGCCAGCAGCCAAGGAGCCGGGGGCTATGGCTACACCTTC
CDR3: CASSQGAGGYGYTF

size: .
D: .
J: TRBJ2-1
V: TRBV9
DNA: TGTGCCAGCAGCGTAGGCCGGGACTCCACGACGTGGGATGAGCAGTTCTTC
CDR3: CASSVGRDSTTWDEQFF

size: .
D: TRBD1
J: TRBJ1-2
V: TRBV2
DNA: TGTGCCAGCACTCTAGGACAGGGAGCTGGCTACACCTTC
CDR3: CASTLGQGAGYTF

size: .
D: TRBD1
J: TRBJ1-5
V: TRBV4-1
DNA: TGCGCCAGCAGCCGGGACAGGGGGGATCAGCCCCAGCATTTT
CDR3: CASSRDRGDQPQHF

size: .
D: .
J: TRBJ2-7
V: TRBV5-5
DNA: TGTGCCAGCAGCGGACACCAGAGCTCCTACGAGCAGTACTTC
CDR3: CASSGHQSSYEQYF

size: .
D: TRBD1
J: TRBJ2-2
V: TRBV6-5
DNA: TGTGCCGTCTCCGGGACAGCGAACACCGGGGAGCTGTTTTTT
CDR3: CAVSGTANTGELFF

size: .
D: .
J: TRBJ2-5
V: TRBV5-6
DNA: TGTGCCAGCAGCTTGTATCAGGGATTACAAGAGACCCAGTACTTC
CDR3: CASSLYQGLQETQYF

size: .
D: TRBD1
J: TRBJ2-7
V: TRBV5-5
DNA: TGTGCCAGCAGCTTCCCTGGGACAGGGGACGAGCAGTACTTC
CDR3: CASSFPGTGDEQYF

size: .
D: TRBD2
J: TRBJ2-3
V: TRBV5-5
DNA: TGTGCCAGCAGCACCCTAGCGGGGGCCACAGATACGCAGTATTTT
CDR3: CASSTLAGATDTQYF

size: .
D: TRBD1
J: TRBJ1-4
V: TRBV6-6
DNA: TGTGCCACCACTAAACAGGGGTTTAGTGAAAAACTGTTTTTT
CDR3: CATTKQGFSEKLFF

size: few
D: .
J: TRBJ1-3
V: TRBV19
DNA: TGTGCCAGTAAGGACAGCGTCTCTGGAAACACCATATATTTT
CDR3: CASKDSVSGNTIYF

size: .
D: .
J: TRBJ1-2
V: TRBV5-1
DNA: TGCGCCAGCAGCGGCGGGGGCGGATCTAACTATGGCTACACCTTC
CDR3: CASSGGGGSNYGYTF

size: .
D: TRBD1
J: TRBJ1-6
V: TRBV4-1
DNA: TGCGCCAGCAGCCAAGACACAGGGGTAAGCTCACCCCTCCACTTT
CDR3: CASSQDTGVSSPLHF

size: few
D: .
J: TRBJ1-5
V: TRBV10-2
DNA: TGCGCCAGCAGTGAGGCAAAAGGAGGCGGACTGCCCCAGCATTTT
CDR3: CASSEAKGGGLPQHF

size: .
D: TRBD1
J: TRBJ2-7
V: TRBV4-1
DNA: TGCGCCAGCAGCCAAGTCGACAGGGCCTACGAGCAGTACTTC
CDR3: CASSQVDRAYEQYF

size: .
D: TRBD2
J: TRBJ2-1
V: TRBV19
DNA: TGTGCCAGTAGTAGCCCTAGCGGGGGAAACTACAATGAGCAGTTCTTC
CDR3: CASSSPSGGNYNEQFF

size: .
D: .
J: TRBJ2-7
V: TRBV1
DNA: TGCACCAGCAGCCAAGAGCGGGCTAGCGGCTCCTACGAGCAGTACTTC
CDR3: CTSSQERASGSYEQYF

size: once
D: .
J: TRBJ1-5
V: TRBV9
DNA: TGTGCCAGCAGCGTAGGGGACATGCATAGCAATCAGCCCCAGCATTTT
CDR3: CASSVGDMHSNQPQHF

size: .
D: .
J: TRBJ1-2
V: TRBV18
DNA: TGTGCCAGCTCACCGGGCATGGGGACTTCTGGCTACACCTTC
CDR3: CASSPGMGTSGYTF

size: .
D: TRBD2
J: TRBJ2-1
V: TRBV4-1
DNA: TGCGCCAGCACCCAGACTAGCGAGTCCTACAATGAGCAGTTCTTC
CDR3: CASTQTSESYNEQFF

size: .
D: TRBD1
J: TRBJ1-4
V: TRBV19
DNA: TGTGCCAGTAGTATGGGGACAGCAACTAATGAAAAACTGTTTTTT
CDR3: CASSMGTATNEKLFF

size: .
D: .
J: TRBJ2-7
V: TRBV4-1
DNA: TGCGCCAGCAGTAATAAGCAGGGGTCCTCCTACGAGCAGTGCTTC
CDR3: CASSNKQGSSYEQCF

size: .
D: TRBD1
J: TRBJ2-6
V: TRBV30
DNA: TGTGCCTGGAGTCCGAACAGGGGTTCTGGGGCCAACGTCCTGACTTTC
CDR3: CAWSPNRGSGANVLTF

size: once
D: TRBD1
J: TRBJ1-1
V: TRBV19
DNA: TGTGCCAGTAGTAATTACAGGGGAGGCAACACTGAAGCTTTCTTT
CDR3: CASSNYRGGNTEAFF

size: .
D: TRBD1
J: TRBJ2-7
V: TRBV28
DNA: TGTGCCAGCAGTGGGACAGTAGAGTACTCCTACGAGCAGTACTTC
CDR3: CASSGTVEYSYEQYF

size: once
D: TRBD1
J: TRBJ1-5
V: TRBV28
DNA: TGTGCCAGCATATCTGGACAGGGCCCCAATCAGCCCCAGCATTTT
CDR3: CASISGQGPNQPQHF

size: .
D: .
J: TRBJ1-5
V: TRBV18
DNA: TGTGCCAGCTCACCAGGCCTGAATCAGCCCCAGCATTTT
CDR3: CASSPGLNQPQHF

size: .
D: TRBD1
J: TRBJ2-1
V: TRBV5-4
DNA: TGTGCCAGCAGCATCGACAGGGGGCCAAGCTCCTACAATGAGCAGTTCTTC
CDR3: CASSIDRGPSSYNEQFF

size: .
D: TRBD2
J: TRBJ2-5
V: TRBV5-1
DNA: TGCGCCAGCAGCGACAAAGCGGGACTCTTGAGGGAGACCCAGTACTTC
CDR3: CASSDKAGLLRETQYF

size: .
D: TRBD1
J: TRBJ2-1
V: TRBV7-3
DNA: TGTGCCAGCAGCTGGGGACAGGGTTACGGACCCTACAATGAGCAGTTCTTC
CDR3: CASSWGQGYGPYNEQFF

size: .
D: TRBD2
J: TRBJ2-7
V: TRBV5-4
DNA: TGTGCCAGCAGCTTGTTCGGGACTAGCGGGAGCCTCTCCTACGAGCAGTACTTC
CDR3: CASSLFGTSGSLSYEQYF

size: .
D: TRBD2
J: TRBJ2-1
V: TRBV5-8
DNA: TGTGCCAGCAGCTTGGGAGTCCGGGTTGGGGGACTAGCGGGAGACAATGAGCAGTTCTTC
CDR3: CASSLGVRVGGLAGDNEQFF

size: many
D: .
J: TRBJ1-2
V: TRBV9
DNA: TGTGCCAGCAGCGTAGGGGGGACGGGAGTTAACTATGGCTACACCTTC
CDR3: CASSVGGTGVNYGYTF

size: few
D: .
J: TRBJ2-6
V: TRBV10-2
DNA: TGCGCCAGCAGTGACAAGGGAGTCTCTGGGGCCAACGTCCTGACTTTC
CDR3: CASSDKGVSGANVLTF

size: once
D: .
J: TRBJ1-1
V: TRBV4-1
DNA: TGCGCCAGCAGCCAAGGACAGAACCTTGAAGCTTTCTTT
CDR3: CASSQGQNLEAFF

size: .
D: TRBD1
J: TRBJ1-2
V: TRBV12-3/TRBV12-4
DNA: TGTGCCAGCAGCCACGGGACAGGGTATGGCTACACCTTC
CDR3: CASSHGTGYGYTF

size: .
D: .
J: TRBJ1-2
V: TRBV7-8
DNA: TGTGCCAGCAGCTTAGACAGGGATTTCTCCTATGGCTACACCTTC
CDR3: CASSLDRDFSYGYTF

size: .
D: TRBD1
J: TRBJ1-6
V: TRBV7-9
DNA: TGTGCCAGCAGTACCGGGACAGGGGTTAATTCACCCCTCCACTTT
CDR3: CASSTGTGVNSPLHF

size: once
D: TRBD1
J: TRBJ2-2
V: TRBV5-4
DNA: TGTGCCAGCAGCTTCCGACAGGGGGCGGTCGGGGAGCTGTTTTTT
CDR3: CASSFRQGAVGELFF

size: .
D: .
J: TRBJ1-3
V: TRBV21-1
DNA: TGTGCCAGCAGCAGCGACTCTGGAAACACCATATATTTT
CDR3: CASSSDSGNTIYF

size: .
D: TRBD1
J: TRBJ1-1
V: TRBV28
DNA: TGTGCCAGCAGTTTAAGAGGGGGCAGAACTGAAGCTTTCTTT
CDR3: CASSLRGGRTEAFF

size: .
D: .
J: TRBJ1-1
V: TRBV28
DNA: TGTGCCAGCAGTTTATTGGGAGGGACTGAAGCTTTCTTT
CDR3: CASSLLGGTEAFF

size: .
D: .
J: TRBJ1-2
V: TRBV24-1
DNA: TGTGCCACCGCCGGTAACTATGGCTACACCTTC
CDR3: CATAGNYGYTF

size: few
D: .
J: TRBJ1-2
V: TRBV5-6
DNA: TGTGCCAGCAGCTCCACTAAGGACTATGGCTACACCTTC
CDR3: CASSSTKDYGYTF